What follows are 30 T cell receptor beta chains derived from one specimen sequenced in a study of shared clonotypes between healthy human individuals. Data came from immunoSEQ multiplex PCR; TCRdb stores just in-frame clones and leaves some out. Altogether 1.5 million to 1.9 million clones are present, 98% being singletons, with the ten largest covering roughly 0.4%. Source material: naive CD4+ T cells sorted from blood. The subset here: CD45RA+ positively selected. The receptors come from a man younger than 45 in good health.

J is TRBJ2-2 and V is TRBV5-4, with D tentatively TRBD2 (6 bases). The germline CDR1 and CDR2 sequences are SGHNT and YYREEE (reference sequence). The CDR3 is 15 residues long. V dropped 7 bases and J dropped 0 bases, with 13 bases sitting between them. The CDR3 region has the DNA TGTGCCAGCCGCTCTAGCGTCTCGAACACCGGGGAGCTGTTTTTT. Amino acid sequence: CASRSSVSNTGELFF.

V is TRBV7-2 and J is TRBJ2-1; no clear D. Between the trimmed V and J ends, which lost 1 base and 10 bases, there was a span of 20 bases. Germline V gene sequence: CDR1 SGHTA, CDR2 FQGNSA. The CDR3 is 16 residues long. CDR3 protein: CASSLVVSNPSGEQFF. The DNA of the CDR3 is TGTGCCAGCAGCTTAGTCGTGTCTAATCCCTCTGGGGAGCAGTTCTTC.

Concerning this clone: This same CDR3 is encoded by further DNA sequences in the sample. The chain links TRBV11-3 to TRBJ1-3, with D maybe TRBD1 (5 bases). The CDR3 has 14 residues. Trimming cost V 1 base and J 3 bases, with 7 bases left between them. The germline V gene encodes CDR1 SGHNT and CDR2 YENEEA. This CDR3 reads CASSLGTSGNTIYF. The CDR3 DNA reads TGTGCCAGCAGCTTAGGGACAAGTGGAAACACCATATATTTT.

The rearrangement uses TRBV6-5 and TRBJ2-1; 11 nucleotides align to TRBD2. J lost 9 bases, V lost 5 bases, and 6 bases had no gene match. The CDR3 runs 14 residues. CDR1 is MNHEY and CDR2 is SVGAGI in the germline V gene. In nucleotides, the CDR3 is TGTGCCAGCAGTCACCCGGGACTAGCGGCTGAGCAGTTCTTC. The encoded protein is CASSHPGLAAEQFF.

On this clone: One end of the junction does not line up with germline, which may come from a read error. The chain is built from TRBV14 and TRBJ2-4; D is possibly TRBD2 (5 bases). The CDR3 extends over 12 amino acids. CDR1 and CDR2 from the germline V gene are SGHDN and FVKESK. The chain's CDR3 is CASSQAPRGHGF. As DNA, the CDR3 is TGTGCCAGCAGCCAAGCACCAAGAGGGCACGGCTTC. The full variable domain, its missing parts supplied by reference TRBV14 and TRBJ2-4, is EAGVTQFPSHSVIEKGQTVTLRCDPISGHDNLYWYRRVMGKEIKFLLHFVKESKQDESGMPNNRFLAERTGGTYSTLKVQPAELEDSGVYFCASSQAPRGHGFGAGTRLSVL.

This chain uses TRBV7-2 with TRBJ2-2; D remains unclear. The V end was cut by 5 bases, the J end by 4 bases, with 17 bases between. CDR1 is SGHTA, CDR2 FQGNSA, per germline. The CDR3 sequence is 16 residues long. The CDR3 sequence is CASSISASRGTGELFF. The CDR3, as DNA: TGTGCCAGCAGCATCTCGGCCTCGCGAGGCACCGGGGAGCTGTTTTTT.

The chain employs TRBV10-3 and TRBJ2-5, with TRBD1 matching 8 bases. Germline V gives CDR1 ENHRY, CDR2 SYGVKD. CDR3 size: 12 residues. V shed 10 bases and J 3 bases; nucleotides not matched to a gene: 4. This CDR3 reads CATQGAEETQYF. The DNA of the CDR3 is TGTGCCACCCAGGGGGCGGAAGAGACCCAGTACTTC.

The V gene is TRBV27, the J gene TRBJ2-7; weak D call: TRBD2 (5 bases). CDR3 size: 14 residues. The V end was cut by 5 bases, the J end by 3 bases, with 14 bases between. Germline assignment: CDR1 MNHEY and CDR2 SMNVEV (reference sequence). The CDR3 spells CASSRDSGSYEQYF. The CDR3 bases are TGTGCCAGCAGTCGAGACTCGGGAAGCTACGAGCAGTACTTC.

The chain has TRBV9 and TRBJ1-2, with D maybe TRBD1 (6 bases). CDR1 SGDLS and CDR2 YYNGEE come from the germline V gene. V gave up 0 bases and J gave up 8 bases, with 14 bases separating them. The CDR3 contains 14 residues. CDR3 sequence: CASSVGAGDGGYTF. Here the CDR3 DNA reads TGTGCCAGCAGCGTAGGGGCAGGGGATGGAGGCTACACCTTC.

Notes on this clone: Other DNA sequences in the same sample also yield this CDR3. The gene calls are TRBV5-1 and TRBJ2-5; D may be TRBD1 or TRBD2 (5 bases each). V was clipped by 2 bases and J by 5 bases, with 7 bases between them. Germline values: CDR1 SGHRS, CDR2 YFSETQ. The CDR3 is 12 residues long. The CDR3 DNA follows: TGCGCCAGCAGCTTTGGGGGTGAGACCCAGTACTTC. Protein product: CASSFGGETQYF.

The chain has TRBV5-1 and TRBJ1-1; the D is unclear. Trimming cost V 4 bases and J 0 bases, with 13 bases left between them. Germline V gene data show CDR1 as SGHRS and CDR2 as YFSETQ. This CDR3 is 15 amino acids long. The CDR3 reads CASSGGGHMNTEAFF. For the CDR3, the DNA is TGCGCCAGCAGCGGTGGCGGGCACATGAACACTGAAGCTTTCTTT.

The chain uses TRBV5-1 and TRBJ2-1; maybe TRBD1 (6 bases). V was pared by 6 bases and J by 4 bases, with 23 bases between. The germline V gene encodes CDR1 SGHRS and CDR2 YFSETQ. The CDR3 consists of 17 residues. The CDR3 sequence: CASTRKVGQGQYNEQFF. CDR3 coding DNA: TGCGCCAGCACTCGAAAAGTTGGCCAGGGGCAATACAATGAGCAGTTCTTC.

This clone was found once. The junction shows a germline mismatch at one end, possibly a read error. The chain carries TRBV28 and TRBJ2-4; weak D call: TRBD1 (7 bases). The CDR3 extends over 15 amino acids. Germline-derived CDR1 and CDR2 are MDHEN and SYDVKM. The CDR3 DNA sequence: TGTGCCAGCAGTTTAGGAGGGACAGCCCAAAACATTCAGTACTTC. Translated, it gives CASSLGGTAQNIQYF.

The chain joins TRBV9 to TRBJ1-4; D is possibly TRBD1 (6 bases). The CDR3 totals 15 residues. Germline V gene sequence: CDR1 SGDLS, CDR2 YYNGEE. Trimming shortened V by 0 bases and J by 14 bases, and 20 bases separated the two germline ends. CDR3 nucleotide sequence: TGTGCCAGCAGCGTAGGGAGTGGACAGCAACGTCGGCTGTTTTTT. Its translation: CASSVGSGQQRRLFF.

CDR3 DNA sequence: TGTGCCAGCAGCCTAGGGTCCCGGGATACGCAGTATTTT. Translation gives CASSLGSRDTQYF. This chain uses TRBV7-2 with TRBJ2-3, with no clear D. The CDR3 contains 13 residues. Germline CDR1 and CDR2: SGHTA and FQGNSA. Trimming removed 5 bases from V and 6 bases from J, with 12 bases in between.

A single count supports this clone. The chain joins TRBV7-3 to TRBJ2-7; D perhaps matches TRBD2 (5 bases). V was clipped by 1 base and J by 3 bases, with 13 bases between them. Germline V gives CDR1 SGHTA, CDR2 FQGTGA. The CDR3 loop spans 15 amino acids. The CDR3 is CASSLRAGPDYEQYF. The CDR3 DNA sequence: TGTGCCAGCAGCTTAAGGGCGGGCCCGGACTACGAGCAGTACTTC.

The chain couples TRBV29-1 to TRBJ2-2, with D possibly being TRBD2 (7 bases). The CDR3 has 15 residues. Trimming left V 5 bases short and J 0 bases short, with 13 bases between. Germline V CDR1 and CDR2: SQVTM, ANQGSEA. Here the CDR3 DNA reads TGCAGCGTTTCGGGGGGCTCCCCGAACACCGGGGAGCTGTTTTTT. This sequence encodes CSVSGGSPNTGELFF.

The chain uses TRBV19 and TRBJ1-2; D gene ambiguous. The V end was cut by 3 bases, the J end by 0 bases, with 11 bases between. Germline V gives CDR1 LNHDA, CDR2 SQIVND (reference sequence). The CDR3 runs 15 residues. In DNA form, the CDR3 reads TGTGCCAGTAGTATTGGGTGGCGGCCTAACTATGGCTACACCTTC. Translated: CASSIGWRPNYGYTF.

The genes are TRBV13 and TRBJ2-5; tentative D call: TRBD2 (5 bases). This CDR3 has 14 residues. The germline gives CDR1 PRHDT, CDR2 FYEKMQ (reference sequence). Trimming left V 6 bases short and J 6 bases short, with 17 bases between. In DNA form, the CDR3 reads TGTGCCAGCAGGTCCGGGCTTTCTAGCCAGACCCAGTACTTC. Translated, it gives CASRSGLSSQTQYF.

This chain connects TRBV15 to TRBJ1-1; no clear D gene. This CDR3 is 16 amino acids long. Germline CDR1 is LNHNV and CDR2 is YYDKDF (reference sequence). Trimming took 2 bases from V and 5 from J, leaving 18 bases between them. CDR3 residues: CATSRTRISRGTEAFF. The CDR3 DNA reads TGTGCCACCAGCAGAACCCGCATATCTCGAGGGACTGAAGCTTTCTTT.

As to this clone: Different DNA sequences within this sample yield the same CDR3. The V gene is TRBV29-1, the J gene TRBJ2-2; 8 positions match TRBD1. J was trimmed by 4 bases and V by 4 bases; bases with no gene match: 5. The CDR3 runs to 14 residues. CDR1 SQVTM and CDR2 ANQGSEA come from the germline V gene. The chain's CDR3 is CSVGTGTSTGELFF. For the CDR3, the DNA is TGCAGCGTTGGGACAGGGACGAGCACCGGGGAGCTGTTTTTT.

This sequence joins TRBV4-2 and TRBJ2-1; 8 nucleotides agree with TRBD2. V dropped 1 base and J dropped 2; count of bases not matched to a gene: 7. Germline V CDR1 and CDR2: LGHNA, YNFKEQ. This CDR3 has 17 residues. CDR3 protein: CASSQVLAARPYNEQFF. CDR3 in DNA: TGTGCCAGCAGCCAAGTACTAGCGGCCCGTCCCTACAATGAGCAGTTCTTC.

Note on this clone: Mismatch with germline at one junction end may stem from a read error. This same CDR3 is encoded by further DNA sequences in the sample. The chain links TRBV7-9 to TRBJ2-5, with 11 bases matching TRBD2. Germline values: CDR1 SEHNR, CDR2 FQNEAQ (reference sequence). The CDR3 consists of 14 residues. CDR3 region: CASSLAGGGETQYF. Here the CDR3 DNA reads TGTGCCAGCAGCCTAGCGGGGGGAGGCGAGACCCAGTACTTC.

The chain has TRBV19 and TRBJ2-6; 7 bases fit TRBD1. Germline trimming cut 5 bases from V and 3 bases from J; bases unmatched to any gene: 1. This CDR3 region has 14 residues. CDR1 is LNHDA and CDR2 is SQIVND in the germline V gene (reference sequence). In DNA form, the CDR3 reads TGTGCCAGTAGTGGGACAGTTGGGGCCAACGTCCTGACTTTC. This encodes CASSGTVGANVLTF.

This chain joins TRBV15 and TRBJ1-5; D uncertain. There are 12 residues in the CDR3. V was pared by 0 bases and J by 9 bases, with 6 bases between. The germline gives CDR1 LNHNV, CDR2 YYDKDF (reference sequence). The CDR3 DNA reads TGTGCCACCAGCAGAGAGGGTCGGCCCCAGCATTTT. Its protein product is CATSREGRPQHF. The full variable domain, its missing parts supplied by reference TRBV15 and TRBJ1-5, is DAMVIQNPRYQVTQFGKPVTLSCSQTLNHNVMYWYQQKSSQAPKLLFHYYDKDFNNEADTPDNFQSRRPNTSFCFLDIRSPGLGDTAMYLCATSREGRPQHFGDGTRLSIL.

This rearrangement joins TRBV7-9 to TRBJ1-1; D perhaps matches TRBD1 (5 bases). The length of the CDR3 is 16 residues. The V end lost 5 bases, the J end lost 1 base, and 17 bases lay between the germline ends. CDR1 is SEHNR and CDR2 is FQNEAQ in the germline V gene (reference sequence). The CDR3 DNA sequence: TGTGCCAGCAGCCCTCCCTACCGGGACGGGAACACTGAAGCTTTCTTT. This sequence encodes CASSPPYRDGNTEAFF.

The J gene is TRBJ2-2, the V gene TRBV5-1; TRBD1 might be the D (6 bases). The V end lost 4 bases, the J end lost 5 bases, and 18 bases lay between the germline ends. CDR1 and CDR2 (germline): SGHRS, YFSETQ. CDR3 length: 16 amino acids. The CDR3 region has the DNA TGCGCCAGCAGCGCACCAGGGGCAGGCGAGACCGGGGAGCTGTTTTTT. Its translation is CASSAPGAGETGELFF.

In DNA, the CDR3 is TGCGCCAGCTGGGCTAGCGGGACAGATACGCAGTATTTT. Translating gives CASWASGTDTQYF. J is TRBJ2-3 and V is TRBV5-1, with TRBD2 matching 8 bases. The J segment lost 3 bases and the V segment lost 7 bases, leaving 4 bases of the junction unmatched. The germline gives CDR1 SGHRS, CDR2 YFSETQ. The CDR3 is 13 residues long.

The V call is TRBV7-2, the J call TRBJ2-5; D perhaps matches TRBD2 (6 bases). The CDR3 covers 16 residues. V shed 1 base and J shed 1 base, with 13 bases lying between them. CDR1 and CDR2 from the germline V gene are SGHTA and FQGNSA. The CDR3 reads CASSLVRGGVQETQYF. The CDR3 DNA sequence: TGTGCCAGCAGCTTAGTTAGGGGCGGGGTCCAAGAGACCCAGTACTTC.

The V call is TRBV11-1, the J call TRBJ2-7, with TRBD2 matching 9 bases. J lost 4 bases, V lost 3 bases, and 16 bases had no gene match. The CDR3 is 18 amino acids. Germline-derived CDR1 and CDR2 are SGHAT and FQDESV (reference sequence). CDR3 protein: CASSFSQFKLAGSYEQYF. The CDR3 DNA reads TGTGCCAGCAGCTTCAGTCAGTTCAAGCTAGCGGGATCGTACGAGCAGTACTTC.